Each of the 2 T cell receptor beta chains below was sequenced from the same sample in a study of T cell responses to AZD1222 COVID-19 vaccine (dated by TCRdb to about 2021). Library prep was done by the immunoSEQ multiplex PCR assay. TCRdb carries this immuneACCESS record with in-frame sequences only. Its versions omit some clonotypes, under half of them owing to an unresolved V gene in the studies checked, with the rest unexplained. Here the sample has about 170,000 clones; around 88% occur a single time. The ten top clones hold around 1.1% of the sample. The time point label on this specimen signifies: about 28 days (+/-7) after the second vaccine dose. Specimen: peripheral blood, collected 28 days after the second AZD1222 dose. The receptors were sampled from an adult who received the AZD1222 COVID-19 vaccine.

The rearrangement links TRBV12-3 or TRBV12-4 to TRBJ1-2, with a possible D match to TRBD1 (6 bases). CDR3 length: 12 residues. V was trimmed by 3 bases and J by 8 bases, leaving 10 bases between them. In nucleotides, the CDR3 is TGTGCCAGCAGTTTTGGGGGGGGCGGCTACACCTTC. Protein sequence: CASSFGGGGYTF.

In regard to this clone: The same CDR3 can be traced to other DNA sequences in this sample. This chain uses TRBV30 with TRBJ1-1, with 10 positions matching TRBD1. Unmatched junction bases numbered 0, after V lost 1 base and J lost 1 base. The CDR3 runs 14 residues. Germline CDR1 and CDR2: GTSNPN and SVGIG (reference sequence). CDR3 residues: CAWSGDRGNTEAFF. The CDR3 nucleotides read TGTGCCTGGAGTGGGGACAGGGGGAACACTGAAGCTTTCTTT.